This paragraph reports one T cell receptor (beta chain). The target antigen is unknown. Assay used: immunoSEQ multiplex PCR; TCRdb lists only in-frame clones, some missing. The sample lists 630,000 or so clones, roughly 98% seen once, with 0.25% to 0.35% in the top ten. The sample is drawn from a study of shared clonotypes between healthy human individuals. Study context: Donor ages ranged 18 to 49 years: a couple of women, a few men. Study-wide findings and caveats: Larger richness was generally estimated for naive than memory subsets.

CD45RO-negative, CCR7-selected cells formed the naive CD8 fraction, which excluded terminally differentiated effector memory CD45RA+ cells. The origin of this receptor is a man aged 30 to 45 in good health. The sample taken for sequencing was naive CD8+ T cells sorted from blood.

The CDR3 sequence is CASSGPVVGELFF. Here the CDR3 DNA reads TGTGCCAGCAGCGGTCCGGTGGTCGGGGAGCTGTTTTTT. This rearrangement joins TRBV7-9 to TRBJ2-2; D gene ambiguous. V was shortened by 5 bases and J by 7 bases, with 11 bases between the two germline ends. Germline CDR1 and CDR2: SEHNR and FQNEAQ (reference sequence). The CDR3 contains 13 residues. The full variable domain, completed using reference TRBV7-9 and TRBJ2-2, is DTGVSQNPRHKITKRGQNVTFRCDPISEHNRLYWYRQTLGQGPEFLTYFQNEAQLEKSRLLSDRFSAERPKGSFSTLEIQRTEQGDSAMYLCASSGPVVGELFFGEGSRLTVL.